A single sample gave rise to the 17 T cell receptor beta chains below, sequenced in a study of blood T cell repertoires in COVID-19. The method was immunoSEQ multiplex PCR; TCRdb's version includes in-frame clones alone and lacks a portion of them. The table has over 150,000 clones, roughly 83% seen once. What was sequenced was peripheral blood. Every receptor here comes from a woman in her sixties with acute or convalescent COVID-19.

The chain is built from TRBV28 and TRBJ2-6; a possible D gene is TRBD2 (7 bases). V lost 1 base and J 0 bases, leaving 16 bases between the germline ends. Looked up from germline, CDR1 is MDHEN and CDR2 is SYDVKM. The CDR3 length is 19 residues. The CDR3 reads CASSLFPPGEGSGANVLTF. DNA for the CDR3: TGTGCCAGCAGTTTATTTCCCCCAGGGGAGGGCTCTGGGGCCAACGTCCTGACTTTC.

The rearrangement joins TRBV2 to TRBJ2-5; tentatively, D is TRBD1 (6 bases). Germline CDR1 and CDR2: SNHLY and FYNNEI. Trimming pared 2 bases from V and 2 bases from J, leaving 6 bases between. The CDR3 spans 13 residues. CDR3 sequence: CASSEQGQETQYF. The DNA of the CDR3 is TGTGCCAGCAGTGAACAGGGGCAAGAGACCCAGTACTTC.

The V gene is TRBV5-1, the J gene TRBJ1-4; D possibly corresponds to TRBD1 (5 bases). The CDR3 runs 16 residues. V shed 3 bases and J shed 6 bases, with 18 bases lying between them. Germline assignment: CDR1 SGHRS and CDR2 YFSETQ. CDR3 nucleotides: TGCGCCAGCAGCTATCAGACAGACAACTCACATGAAAAACTGTTTTTT. This gives the protein CASSYQTDNSHEKLFF.

The J gene is TRBJ1-6, the V gene TRBV6-2 or TRBV6-3; D is uncertain. Germline CDR1 is MNHEY and CDR2 is SVGEGT. This CDR3 region has 15 residues. V gave up 2 bases and J gave up 7 bases, with 12 bases separating them. CDR3 region: CASSYRDSRNSPLHF. The DNA for the CDR3 is TGTGCCAGCAGTTACCGGGATTCGCGGAATTCACCCCTCCACTTT.

This clone was observed a single time. V is TRBV28 and J is TRBJ2-3, with 9 positions matching TRBD2. With V trimmed by 5 bases and J by 5 bases, 8 bases remained unmatched. The CDR3 runs 15 residues. The germline V gene has CDR1 MDHEN and CDR2 SYDVKM. The CDR3 nucleotides are TGTGCCAGCAGTACCGGCGGGGGGGCCCAAGATACGCAGTATTTT. Translating gives CASSTGGGAQDTQYF. The variable domain in full, completed from reference TRBV28 and TRBJ2-3, reads DVKVTQSSRYLVKRTGEKVFLECVQDMDHENMFWYRQDPGLGLRLIYFSYDVKMKEKGDIPEGYSVSREKKERFSLILESASTNQTSMYLCASSTGGGAQDTQYFGPGTRLTVL.

This sequence joins TRBV7-8 and TRBJ2-1; possible D gene TRBD2, 6 bases. V lost 1 base and J 4 bases, leaving 17 bases between the germline ends. Looked up from germline, CDR1 is SGHVS and CDR2 is FQNEAQ. The CDR3 is made up of 17 amino acids. The CDR3, as DNA: TGTGCCAGCAGCTTAGATTTGCGACTAGTCAATTACAATGAGCAGTTCTTC. Protein sequence: CASSLDLRLVNYNEQFF.

The chain uses TRBV10-3 and TRBJ1-2, with 8 bases lining up with TRBD1. After removal of 11 bases from V and 3 bases from J, the junction contained 8 bases not matched to a gene. The CDR3 is made up of 13 amino acids. Per the germline V gene, CDR1 is ENHRY and CDR2 is SYGVKD. CDR3 sequence: CAGSVDRDYGYTF. The DNA for the CDR3 is TGTGCCGGGTCCGTGGACAGGGACTATGGCTACACCTTC.

The chain uses TRBV12-3 or TRBV12-4 and TRBJ1-1; D uncertain. This CDR3 has 13 amino acids. Trimming shortened V by 6 bases and J by 7 bases, and 15 bases separated the two germline ends. In DNA form, the CDR3 reads TGTGCCAGCAGCCGGACTCCGGGAATTGAAGCTTTCTTT. As protein: CASSRTPGIEAFF.

The chain combines TRBV6-6 with TRBJ2-7, with 7 bases identical to TRBD1. V was pared by 6 bases and J by 4 bases, with 6 bases of the junction left unmatched. The V gene's germline CDR1 is MNHNY and CDR2 SVGAGI (reference sequence). The CDR3 loop spans 13 amino acids. The CDR3 loop reads CASRPTGHYEQYF. The CDR3 nucleotides read TGTGCCAGCAGGCCGACAGGGCATTACGAGCAGTACTTC.

This clone occurred a few times. The chain combines TRBV5-1 with TRBJ1-2; no firm D call. V was shortened by 0 bases and J by 6 bases, with 12 bases between the two germline ends. The CDR3 covers 14 residues. Per germline, CDR1 SGHRS and CDR2 YFSETQ. CDR3 residues: CASSLESGSDGYTF. The CDR3 bases are TGCGCCAGCAGCTTGGAATCGGGGTCGGATGGCTACACCTTC.

The chain joins TRBV9 to TRBJ1-2; TRBD1 matches 7 bases. V was clipped by 4 bases and J by 4 bases; unmatched bases: 7. Germline CDR1 is SGDLS and CDR2 is YYNGEE. This CDR3 has 14 amino acids. The CDR3 reads CASSTTGLGYGYTF. CDR3 DNA sequence: TGTGCCAGCAGCACGACAGGGTTGGGCTATGGCTACACCTTC.

This clone was seen just once. J is TRBJ1-4 and V is TRBV12-3 or TRBV12-4; 7 nucleotides align to TRBD1. The CDR3 runs to 13 residues. Trimming took 6 bases from V and 7 from J; bases not matched to a gene: 5. The CDR3 DNA sequence: TGTGCCAGCAGCCGACAGGGCAGTGAAAAACTGTTTTTT. Protein product: CASSRQGSEKLFF.

CDR3 region: CASPFRDRGYEQYF. For the CDR3, the DNA is TGTGCCAGCCCTTTCCGGGACAGGGGGTACGAGCAGTACTTC. The V and J genes are TRBV6-4 and TRBJ2-7, with 11 bases that match TRBD1. The length of the CDR3 is 14 residues. Germline CDR1 is MRHNA and CDR2 is SNTAGT. The junction had 7 bases not matched to a gene; V was cut back by 8 bases and J by 4 bases.

The V call is TRBV5-1, the J call TRBJ2-7; 11 bases map to TRBD1. V was pared by 1 base and J by 3 bases, with 12 bases of the junction left unmatched. Germline V gives CDR1 SGHRS, CDR2 YFSETQ. The CDR3 runs 18 residues. CDR3 nucleotides: TGCGCCAGCAGCTTGAAGAGTAGTACGGGACAGGGGGTCTACGAGCAGTACTTC. Translation: CASSLKSSTGQGVYEQYF.

There are a few counts of this clone. One junction end does not reproduce the germline sequence, and a read error may be involved. The rearrangement links TRBV10-3 to TRBJ1-1; 9 positions agree with TRBD1. Per germline, CDR1 ENHRY and CDR2 SYGVKD. This CDR3 is built from 13 residues. CDR3 residues: CAIRGTGNPEAFF. The CDR3 nucleotides read TGTGCCATCAGGGGGACAGGGAACCCTGAAGCTTTCTTT.

The chain links TRBV28 to TRBJ1-2; TRBD1 aligns across 9 bases. This CDR3 contains 15 residues. V lost 2 bases to trimming and J lost 2 bases; unmatched junction nucleotides: 3. Germline values: CDR1 MDHEN, CDR2 SYDVKM. CDR3 DNA sequence: TGTGCCAGCAGTTTAAAACAGGGGGCAAACTATGGCTACACCTTC. Translated, it gives CASSLKQGANYGYTF.

The V gene is TRBV7-2, the J gene TRBJ2-5; a possible D gene is TRBD1 (5 bases). Trimming cost V 0 bases and J 5 bases, with 16 bases left between them. CDR1 and CDR2 (germline): SGHTA, FQGNSA. The CDR3 has 16 residues. The CDR3 is CASSLAGPTVSETQYF. Here the CDR3 DNA reads TGTGCCAGCAGCTTAGCGGGCCCGACAGTTAGCGAGACCCAGTACTTC.